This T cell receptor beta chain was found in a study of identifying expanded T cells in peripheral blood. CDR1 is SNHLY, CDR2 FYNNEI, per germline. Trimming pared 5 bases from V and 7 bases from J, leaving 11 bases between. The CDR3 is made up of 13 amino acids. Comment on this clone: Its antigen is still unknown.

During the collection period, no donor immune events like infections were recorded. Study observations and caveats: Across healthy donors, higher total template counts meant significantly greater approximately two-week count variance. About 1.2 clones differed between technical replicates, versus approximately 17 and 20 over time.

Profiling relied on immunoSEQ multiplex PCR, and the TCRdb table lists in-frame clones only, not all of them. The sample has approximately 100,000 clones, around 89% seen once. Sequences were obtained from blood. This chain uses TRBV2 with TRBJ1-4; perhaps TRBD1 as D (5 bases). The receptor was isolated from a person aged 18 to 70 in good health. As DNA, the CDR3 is TGTGCCAGCAGTCTGACAGAAAGTGAAAAACTGTTTTTT. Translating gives CASSLTESEKLFF.